This T cell receptor beta chain was identified during a study of blood T cell repertoires in COVID-19. Study-level background: The United States, Italy and Spain were the sources of the acute and convalescent COVID-19 samples.

The CDR3 spans 15 residues. Germline CDR1 SGDLS, CDR2 YYNGEE. Trimming took off 0 bases at V and 1 base at J, with 10 bases between the two ends. Per the authors' pipeline: Researchers report that nucleated cell counts were estimated from reference gene primer amplification. The data were produced by immunoSEQ multiplex PCR, yet TCRdb's version contains in-frame clones alone and is incomplete. That table gives V, J and clone size, and the DNA gave D and trimming. The sample has around 150,000 clones; around 87% are singletons. The V gene is TRBV9, the J gene TRBJ2-5; D remains unclear. This TCR was sampled from a man in his forties or fifties with active COVID-19. Material for sequencing was peripheral blood. In DNA, the CDR3 is TGTGCCAGCAGCGTAGCCCCAGGCCCCCAAGAGACCCAGTACTTC. This codes for CASSVAPGPQETQYF.